Listed below are T cell receptor beta chains from one sample, sequenced in a study of vaccination effects on CD4 cells after COVID-19. The method was immunoSEQ multiplex PCR; TCRdb's version includes in-frame clones alone and lacks a portion of them. This table has 65,000 to 85,000 clones, 80% appearing once. For these TCRs, the target antigens are not known. Sequences were derived from CD4+ T cells from PBMCs cultured with SARS-CoV-2 spike peptides, sampled before COVID-19 vaccination. These receptors all come from a human donor who received a COVID-19 vaccine. Both conserved end residues are part of each CDR3. D genes are given only for firm matches. Clone size is stated in some rows and not others, as once, few, many or a class when expanded.

CASSSRGRETQYF,TGTGCCAGCAGCTCCAGGGGGCGAGAGACCCAGTACTTC,TRBD1,TRBJ2-5,TRBV7-3,NA
CASSRPLTSGGSGTQYF,TGTGCCAGCAGCCGACCACTTACTAGCGGGGGGTCAGGGACCCAGTACTTC,TRBD2,TRBJ2-5,TRBV3-1/TRBV3-2,NA
CASSRKGNTEAFF,TGTGCCAGCAGTCGAAAAGGGAACACTGAAGCTTTCTTT,NA,TRBJ1-1,TRBV11-3,NA
CASSRQGNYGYTF,TGTGCCAGCAGTCGACAGGGTAACTATGGCTACACCTTC,TRBD1,TRBJ1-2,TRBV28,NA
CASSYSGRGDYGYTF,TGTGCCAGCAGTTACTCGGGCAGGGGGGACTATGGCTACACCTTC,TRBD1,TRBJ1-2,TRBV6-5,NA
CASSFRLISSGNTIYF,TGTGCCAGCAGCTTCAGATTGATCAGCTCTGGAAACACCATATATTTT,NA,TRBJ1-3,TRBV5-6,NA
CASSLAERTGKLFF,TGTGCCAGCAGCTTAGCGGAAAGGACAGGCAAACTGTTTTTT,TRBD1,TRBJ1-4,TRBV7-9,once
CASSFDRVSAEAFF,TGTGCCAGCAGCTTCGACAGGGTTTCAGCTGAAGCTTTCTTT,TRBD1,TRBJ1-1,TRBV5-6,NA
CASSVAGGAPGYTF,TGTGCCAGCAGCGTAGCAGGGGGCGCGCCGGGCTACACCTTC,TRBD1,TRBJ1-2,TRBV9,NA
CASSFAGTDGDQPQHF,TGTGCCAGCAGCTTCGCCGGGACGGATGGTGATCAGCCCCAGCATTTT,NA,TRBJ1-5,TRBV7-2,NA
CATRTELNNEQFF,TGTGCCACCCGGACAGAGTTAAACAATGAGCAGTTCTTC,NA,TRBJ2-1,TRBV24-1,NA
CASSPGQVDTIYF,TGTGCCAGCTCACCTGGACAGGTTGACACCATATATTTT,TRBD1,TRBJ1-3,TRBV18,few
CASSPTTTQGGAEAFF,TGTGCCAGCTCACCCACCACCACACAGGGGGGAGCTGAAGCTTTCTTT,TRBD1,TRBJ1-1,TRBV18,NA
CASSPQDKGNYGYTF,TGTGCCAGCAGTCCTCAAGATAAGGGGAACTATGGCTACACCTTC,NA,TRBJ1-2,TRBV2,NA
CASSSGTVGTDTQYF,TGTGCCAGCAGCTCCGGGACAGTGGGCACAGATACGCAGTATTTT,TRBD1,TRBJ2-3,TRBV5-4,NA
CASSPLETGKKGNQPQHF,TGTGCCAGCAGTCCACTAGAGACAGGAAAGAAAGGCAATCAGCCCCAGCATTTT,NA,TRBJ1-5,TRBV28,NA
CASSPSPGSNQPQHF,TGTGCCAGCTCACCATCCCCCGGGAGCAATCAGCCCCAGCATTTT,NA,TRBJ1-5,TRBV18,NA
CASSFGDHQETQYF,TGCGCCAGCAGCTTCGGGGACCACCAAGAGACCCAGTACTTC,NA,TRBJ2-5,TRBV5-1,NA
CASSRDSYGYTF,TGTGCCAGCAGTAGAGACAGCTATGGCTACACCTTC,NA,TRBJ1-2,TRBV2,NA
CASSVRGDHTDTQYF,TGTGCCAGCAGCGTAAGGGGGGATCACACAGATACGCAGTATTTT,NA,TRBJ2-3,TRBV9,NA
CASSQDPDQPQHF,TGTGCCAGCAGCCAAGATCCGGATCAGCCCCAGCATTTT,NA,TRBJ1-5,TRBV3-1/TRBV3-2,NA
CATSGDRGSLQETQYF,TGTGCCACCAGTGGGGACAGGGGGTCCCTACAAGAGACCCAGTACTTC,TRBD1,TRBJ2-5,TRBV24-1,NA
CASSQDLQGPEQFF,TGTGCCAGCAGCCAAGACCTACAGGGTCCTGAGCAGTTCTTC,NA,TRBJ2-1,TRBV3-1/TRBV3-2,once
CASSYKGNYGYTF,TGTGCCAGCAGTTATAAGGGAAACTATGGCTACACCTTC,NA,TRBJ1-2,TRBV6-5,NA
CASSSGPVGEKLFF,TGTGCCAGCAGCTCGGGCCCCGTGGGTGAAAAACTGTTTTTT,NA,TRBJ1-4,TRBV5-5,few
CASSRRGAYQETQYF,TGTGCCAGCAGCAGACGGGGGGCGTACCAAGAGACCCAGTACTTC,NA,TRBJ2-5,TRBV7-2,NA
CASSPIKGSAAKNIQYF,TGTGCCAGCTCACCGATCAAAGGGTCTGCCGCCAAAAACATTCAGTACTTC,NA,TRBJ2-4,TRBV18,once
CASSLLVGTARCGYTF,TGTGCCAGCAGCCTGTTAGTTGGGACAGCCCGATGTGGCTACACCTTC,TRBD1,TRBJ1-2,TRBV14,NA
CSVSSTNTQYF,TGCAGCGTCTCTAGTACAAATACGCAGTATTTT,NA,TRBJ2-3,TRBV29-1,NA
CASSPRTGNTEAFF,TGTGCCAGCAGCCCGAGGACAGGGAACACTGAAGCTTTCTTT,TRBD1,TRBJ1-1,TRBV9,NA
CASSTNTMTADTQYF,TGTGCCAGCTCCACGAACACAATGACAGCAGATACGCAGTATTTT,NA,TRBJ2-3,TRBV18,NA
CATSDSGQGADEQFF,TGTGCCACCAGTGATTCTGGACAGGGGGCTGATGAGCAGTTCTTC,TRBD1,TRBJ2-1,TRBV24-1,NA
CASSLTVPTEAFF,TGTGCCAGCAGCTTGACCGTTCCCACTGAAGCTTTCTTT,NA,TRBJ1-1,TRBV5-6,once
CAIGGGVINTGELFF,TGTGCCATCGGAGGGGGAGTTATAAACACCGGGGAGCTGTTTTTT,NA,TRBJ2-2,TRBV7-9,NA
CASSHRFLAGGRISEQFF,TGCGCCAGCAGCCACAGATTCCTAGCGGGGGGGCGGATTAGTGAGCAGTTCTTC,TRBD2,TRBJ2-1,TRBV4-1,NA
CASRVDRRGYGYTF,TGTGCCAGCAGAGTTGACAGGAGGGGTTATGGCTACACCTTC,NA,TRBJ1-2,TRBV6-5,NA
CASSGMGGNTDTQYF,TGTGCCAGCAGTGGAATGGGGGGGAACACAGATACGCAGTATTTT,TRBD2,TRBJ2-3,TRBV25-1,once
CASSQVLAGGQLDTQYF,TGTGCCAGCAGCCAAGTATTGGCGGGGGGGCAATTAGATACGCAGTATTTT,TRBD2,TRBJ2-3,TRBV3-1/TRBV3-2,NA
CATSDPAWGASGTGELFF,TGTGCCACCAGTGATCCTGCGTGGGGGGCGTCCGGCACCGGGGAGCTGTTTTTT,NA,TRBJ2-2,TRBV24-1,NA
CASSLSGTPGVSGANVLTF,TGCGCCAGCAGCCTATCAGGGACACCTGGGGTCTCTGGGGCCAACGTCCTGACTTTC,NA,TRBJ2-6,TRBV5-1,NA
CASSPSRDGRYGYTF,TGTGCCAGCAGCCCTTCAAGGGACGGCCGCTATGGCTACACCTTC,NA,TRBJ1-2,TRBV28,NA
CASRSSAGVLRETQYF,TGCGCCAGCAGAAGTTCAGCGGGGGTACTGAGGGAGACCCAGTACTTC,TRBD2,TRBJ2-5,TRBV5-1,NA
CASSLRGNTDTQYF,TGTGCCAGCAGTTTACGTGGGAACACAGATACGCAGTATTTT,NA,TRBJ2-3,TRBV28,NA
CSASLRVTDTQYF,TGCAGTGCTAGTCTCCGGGTGACAGATACGCAGTATTTT,NA,TRBJ2-3,TRBV20-1,once
CASSLIPGDRDEQFF,TGCGCCAGCAGCTTGATCCCAGGGGACAGGGATGAGCAGTTCTTC,TRBD1,TRBJ2-1,TRBV5-1,NA